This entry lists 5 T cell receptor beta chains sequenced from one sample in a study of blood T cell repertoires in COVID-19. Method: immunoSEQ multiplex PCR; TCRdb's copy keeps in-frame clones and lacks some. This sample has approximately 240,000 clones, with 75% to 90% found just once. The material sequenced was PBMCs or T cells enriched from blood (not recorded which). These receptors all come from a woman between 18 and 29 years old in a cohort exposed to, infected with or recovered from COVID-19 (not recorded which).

In DNA form, the CDR3 reads TGCGCCAGCAGCAGGACAGGGCGTACTGAAAAACTGTTTTTT. Translation: CASSRTGRTEKLFF. The rearrangement links TRBV5-1 to TRBJ1-4; 8 bases line up with TRBD1. This CDR3 spans 14 amino acids. From germline, CDR1 is SGHRS and CDR2 YFSETQ. V was pared by 4 bases and J by 7 bases, with 6 bases of the junction left unmatched.

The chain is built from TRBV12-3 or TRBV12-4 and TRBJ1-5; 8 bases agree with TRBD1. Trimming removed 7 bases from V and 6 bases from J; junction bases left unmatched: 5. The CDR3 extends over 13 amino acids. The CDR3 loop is CASNGQGSQPQHF. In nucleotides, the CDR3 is TGTGCCAGCAACGGACAGGGAAGTCAGCCCCAGCATTTT.

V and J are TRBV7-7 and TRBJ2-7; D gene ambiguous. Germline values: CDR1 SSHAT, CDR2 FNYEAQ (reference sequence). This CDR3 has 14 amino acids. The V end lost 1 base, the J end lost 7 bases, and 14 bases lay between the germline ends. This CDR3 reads CASSLDGPHGEQYF. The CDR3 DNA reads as TGTGCCAGCAGCTTAGATGGGCCCCATGGGGAGCAGTACTTC.

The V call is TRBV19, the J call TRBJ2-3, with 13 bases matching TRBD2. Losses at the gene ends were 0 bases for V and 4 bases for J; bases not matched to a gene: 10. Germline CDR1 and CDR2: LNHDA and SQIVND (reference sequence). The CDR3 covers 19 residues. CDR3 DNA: TGTGCCAGTAGTATAGAAGGGATGACTAGCGGGGGGTCCGCAGATACGCAGTATTTT. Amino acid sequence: CASSIEGMTSGGSADTQYF. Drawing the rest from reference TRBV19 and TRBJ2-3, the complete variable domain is DGGITQSPKYLFRKEGQNVTLSCEQNLNHDAMYWYRQDPGQGLRLIYYSQIVNDFQKGDIAEGYSVSREKKESFPLTVTSAQKNPTAFYLCASSIEGMTSGGSADTQYFGPGTRLTVL.

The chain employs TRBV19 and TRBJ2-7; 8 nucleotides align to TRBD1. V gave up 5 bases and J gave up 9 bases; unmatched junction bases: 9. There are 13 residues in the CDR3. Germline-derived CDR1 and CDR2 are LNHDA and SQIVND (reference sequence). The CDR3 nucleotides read TGTGCCAGTAGTCCCTCCCCCGGGACAGGGCAGTACTTC. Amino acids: CASSPSPGTGQYF.